This T cell receptor (beta chain) was profiled in a study of T cells in Graves' hyperthyroidism and ophthalmopathy. Study-wide results and caveats: Blood also carried most thyroid clonotypes expanded above 0.001.

This CDR3 region has 12 residues. Germline CDR1 SQVTM, CDR2 ANQGSEA. Deletions cut 2 bases from V and 6 bases from J, with 10 bases between. The patients, who ranged from 18 to 65 in age, presented with newly diagnosed hyperthyroidism lasting under 2 months. The study left out patients who had uncontrolled infection, other autoimmune disease, pregnancy or lactation. The diagnostic basis comprised clinical symptoms, serum thyroxine and TRAb, thyroid ultrasound and orbital computed tomography. This clonotype was seen ten or more times. The antigen remains unidentified. The source material, RNA transcripts, was used to amplify TCR beta CDR3 regions. HTBI primers drove first-round RT-PCR of the TCR CDR3. Using its own MiXCR run on the multiplex PCR reads, TCRdb lists one record per CDR3 protein. Here the sample spans a few hundred thousand distinct CDR3 sequences, roughly 46% being singletons.

This chain connects TRBV29-1 to TRBJ1-1, with D uncertain. The sample consisted of peripheral blood or thyroid tissue (not recorded which). The source is a woman under 30 with Graves' hyperthyroidism. The CDR3, as DNA: TGCAGCGTTGAAAGTGCGGGTCCTGAAGCTTTCTTT. Protein: CSVESAGPEAFF.